Listed below are T cell receptor beta chains from one sample, sequenced in a study of T-cell reconstitution after alpha-beta-depleted transplantation in children. TCRdb reprocessed the PCR reads with MiXCR, giving one entry per CDR3 protein. The repertoire has just over 950,000 distinct CDR3 sequences, around 30% of them found once; the top ten carry 28%. The sample in question was PBMCs, mostly from graft donor cells, obtained 360 days after TCRalphabeta/CD19-depleted stem cell transplant. The origin of the receptors is a boy in the first two years of life who had a stem cell transplant for SCID, so the T cells may come from the graft donor. Each CDR3 is given with its conserved first and last residue. Each record gives: V gene, clone size, CDR3 protein. Expanded clones are given a class, and other clones once, few, many or no size at all.

>TRBV29-1|-
CSVGTGWTGELFF
>TRBV7-3|-
CASSLTLAPVETQHF
>TRBV20-1|-
CSARAPLAVGELFF
>TRBV28|-
CASRPGLPNTGELFF
>TRBV9|few
CASSVGLTNEKLFF
>TRBV15|-
CATSSGTGVHEQYF
>TRBV20-1|-
CSAPRSGELFF
>TRBV20-1|few
CSAFRVLAGLDNEQFF
>TRBV5-5|few
CASNHLTGGPSTDTQYF
>TRBV20-1|few
CSAIADPANYGYTF
>TRBV28|few
CASSLALQSSNQPQHF
>TRBV29-1|few
CSVEDIPGYQYF
>TRBV7-9|-
CASSWTGEGETQYF
>TRBV20-1|-
CSAMPGQGFSEQYF
>TRBV6-2/TRBV6-3|-
CASKVGWSNEQFF
>TRBV5-1|-
CASSLDRYDEQFF
>TRBV5-1|-
CASSLVSGGNTDTQYF
>TRBV5-1|-
CASSPSLPNNEQFF
>TRBV5-1|-
CASSLGDREGTDTQYF
>TRBV12-3/TRBV12-4|-
CASSFNLGQGDSYYGYTF
>TRBV10-3|-
CAIGYGTVSSTEQYF
>TRBV7-2|-
CASSVPGPYNEQFF
>TRBV15|-
CATSSQQGLDEQYF
>TRBV29-1|few
CSGRTGVNTGELFF
>TRBV10-2|few
CASSDSRTSGGPINEQFF
>TRBV11-2|few
CASSPRTGTRSRGDTQYF
>TRBV20-1|-
CSAHGVSNQPQHF
>TRBV20-1|few
CSAERGEETQYF
>TRBV10-3|-
CAISTGLAGETQYF
>TRBV12-3/TRBV12-4|few
CASTSGLSNQPQHF
>TRBV5-5|once
CASSRLGTVLAKNIQYF
>TRBV27|few
CASSSHRGFWNTEAFF
>TRBV7-2|few
CASSYRRQGARDTQYF
>TRBV4-3|-
CASSQHSWQGQETQYF
>TRBV12-3/TRBV12-4|-
CASTGTGADTQYF
>TRBV6-2/TRBV6-3|few
CASSRGGSNHYEQYF
>TRBV12-3/TRBV12-4|few
CASSPSSGGFGEQFF
>TRBV20-1|-
CSARMGGAGETQYF
>TRBV20-1|few
CSAPGTSYNEQFF
>TRBV6-5|-
CASSYSKGKGMNTEAFF
>TRBV3-1|-
CASSQMGTIATGELFF
>TRBV12-3/TRBV12-4|-
CASSPLEGSGQPQHF
>TRBV5-1|-
CASPWGPAGPTYYEQYF
>TRBV20-1|many
CSASDTEAFF
>TRBV29-1|-
CSVAGTGNQPQHF
>TRBV7-2|-
CASSLSSAGAPTDTQYF
>TRBV5-5|few
CASRGQVSPLHF
>TRBV7-2|-
CASSFRSLSTDTQYF
>TRBV5-1|-
CASSSPGGFQETQYF
>TRBV3-1|-
CASSQFRTLQETQYF